This paragraph reports one TCR beta chain. Its antigen remains unknown. The entry originates in a study of T cells in tuberculosis. On the study more broadly: In South Africa, adults with active tuberculosis were compared with IGRA-negative and latently infected IGRA-positive adolescents. Study-level findings and limits: Active tuberculosis TCR-alpha repertoires lay closer to GMM-specific TCRs than IGRA-negative controls, suggesting clonal expansion.

Some clones are missing from TCRdb's copy, which holds only in-frame ones; the method was immunoSEQ multiplex PCR. The sample gives 30,000 to 40,000 clones, 97% of which show up once; approximately 6.2% is in the top ten. CDR3 size: 14 residues. The V end was cut by 0 bases, the J end by 5 bases, with 8 bases between. The germline CDR1 and CDR2 sequences are SNHLY and FYNNEI. The chain recombines TRBV2 with TRBJ2-1; D is perhaps TRBD1 (6 bases). The sequence was collected from a donor aged 10 to 29 with latent tuberculosis or without tuberculosis infection. Sequencing was performed on PBMCs. CDR3 sequence reads: CASSEAQGNNEQFF. CDR3 nucleotide sequence: TGTGCCAGCAGTGAAGCGCAGGGGAACAATGAGCAGTTCTTC. The variable domain in full, completed from reference TRBV2 and TRBJ2-1, reads EPEVTQTPSHQVTQMGQEVILRCVPISNHLYFYWYRQILGQKVEFLVSFYNNEISEKSEIFDDQFSVERPDGSNFTLKIRSTKLEDSAMYFCASSEAQGNNEQFFGPGTRLTVL.